The 29 T cell receptor beta chains reported below all come from one sample, sequenced in a study of PD-L1 blockade in urothelial cancer. Time point given: pretreatment peripheral blood. Measured with immunoSEQ multiplex PCR; TCRdb has only the in-frame clones, and not every one. The table records 86,000 or so clones, under 90% of them present only once. The sample here was PBMCs, taken around atezolizumab (anti-PD-L1) treatment. The origin of the receptors is a man between 60 and 75 years old with urothelial cancer.

The rearrangement links TRBV5-5 to TRBJ2-3; tentative D call: TRBD2 (6 bases). V gave up 3 bases and J gave up 3 bases, with 14 bases separating them. The CDR3 has 15 amino acids. Per the germline V gene, CDR1 is SGHKS and CDR2 is YYEKEE (reference sequence). DNA for the CDR3: TGTGCCAGCAGCTCCGGGACTTCGAGGACAGATACGCAGTATTTT. Translated, it gives CASSSGTSRTDTQYF.

Comment on this clone: Within the sample, other DNA sequences also encode this same CDR3. The chain carries TRBV11-3 and TRBJ1-1; D gene uncertain. From germline, CDR1 is SGHNT and CDR2 YENEEA. The CDR3 loop spans 13 amino acids. Trimming cost V 3 bases and J 1 base, with 6 bases left between them. The CDR3 DNA reads as TGTGCCAGCAGCTTCCATAGGAACACTGAAGCTTTCTTT. Protein: CASSFHRNTEAFF.

The genes are TRBV6-1 and TRBJ1-4, with TRBD1 matching 7 bases. Trimming took 4 bases from V and 0 from J; bases not matched to a gene: 5. CDR3 length: 16 residues. In germline, CDR1 is MNHNS, CDR2 SASEGT. Here the CDR3 DNA reads TGTGCCAGCAGTGTTCTTGGGACAGCAACTAATGAAAAACTGTTTTTT. Its protein is CASSVLGTATNEKLFF.

The chain uses TRBV2 and TRBJ1-1, with no clear D. This CDR3 has 13 residues. V was trimmed by 6 bases and J by 1 base, leaving 9 bases between them. The germline V gene has CDR1 SNHLY and CDR2 FYNNEI. CDR3 amino acids: CASRGRRNTEAFF. The DNA for the CDR3 is TGTGCCAGCAGGGGGAGGAGGAACACTGAAGCTTTCTTT.

The CDR3 protein is CASNQGMAGNTIYF. CDR3 nucleotide sequence: TGTGCCAGCAACCAGGGAATGGCTGGAAACACCATATATTTT. The rearrangement links TRBV2 to TRBJ1-3; TRBD1 might be the D (5 bases). CDR1 is SNHLY and CDR2 is FYNNEI in the germline V gene. V was shortened by 7 bases and J by 2 bases, with 12 bases between the two germline ends. This CDR3 spans 14 amino acids.

The chain employs TRBV5-1 and TRBJ2-3; 9 bases are a match to TRBD2. V dropped 4 bases and J dropped 5; count of bases not matched to a gene: 5. From germline, CDR1 is SGHRS and CDR2 YFSETQ. This CDR3 is 14 amino acids long. The chain's CDR3 is CASSVGLAVDTQYF. CDR3 sequence (DNA): TGCGCCAGCAGCGTGGGACTAGCAGTAGATACGCAGTATTTT.

J is TRBJ2-5 and V is TRBV5-1; no clear D gene. Between the trimmed V and J ends, which lost 2 bases and 4 bases, there was a span of 6 bases. Germline V gene sequence: CDR1 SGHRS, CDR2 YFSETQ. The CDR3 contains 12 residues. CDR3 DNA sequence: TGCGCCAGCAGCTTCAGATCAGAGACCCAGTACTTC. Amino acids: CASSFRSETQYF.

The rearrangement uses TRBV7-3 and TRBJ2-1; TRBD2 might be the D (5 bases). V gave up 5 bases and J gave up 0 bases, with 20 bases separating them. This CDR3 contains 18 residues. Germline assignment: CDR1 SGHTA and CDR2 FQGTGA. The CDR3 DNA is TGTGCCAGCAGCCCACAACCTACTAGGACCAGCTCCTACAATGAGCAGTTCTTC. Amino acid sequence: CASSPQPTRTSSYNEQFF.

V is TRBV30 and J is TRBJ2-7, with TRBD1 matching 7 bases. After removal of 0 bases from V and 0 bases from J, the junction contained 5 bases not matched to a gene. Germline CDR1 reads GTSNPN; CDR2 reads SVGIG (reference sequence). The CDR3 totals 15 residues. The CDR3 here is CAWSVGTASSYEQYF. DNA for the CDR3: TGTGCCTGGAGTGTCGGGACAGCAAGCTCCTACGAGCAGTACTTC. The full variable domain, rest sourced from reference TRBV30 and TRBJ2-7, is SQTIHQWPATLVQPVGSPLSLECTVEGTSNPNLYWYRQAAGRGLQLLFYSVGIGQISSEVPQNLSASRPQDRQFILSSKKLLLSDSGFYLCAWSVGTASSYEQYFGPGTRLTVT.

The chain combines TRBV11-2 with TRBJ2-1, with D unresolved. V shed 5 bases and J shed 10 bases, with 18 bases lying between them. Germline V gene data show CDR1 as SGHAT and CDR2 as FQNNGV. The CDR3 spans 14 residues. DNA of the CDR3: TGTGCCAGCAGCCCTCGGCGGCCCCCGAGGGAGCAGTTCTTC. This codes for CASSPRRPPREQFF.

This chain connects TRBV5-1 to TRBJ2-6, with 9 positions matching TRBD1. The CDR3 spans 18 residues. V lost 5 bases and J lost 1; bases outside the gene matches: 10. Germline CDR1 reads SGHRS; CDR2 reads YFSETQ. CDR3 DNA: TGCGCCAGCAGACCGCCGGGACAGGGTATGTCTGGGGCCAACGTCCTGACTTTC. Protein sequence: CASRPPGQGMSGANVLTF.

This sequence joins TRBV15 and TRBJ2-5; the match to TRBD2 covers 8 bases. The CDR3 is made up of 16 amino acids. The junction had 6 bases not matched to a gene; V was cut back by 3 bases and J by 0 bases. The germline CDR1 and CDR2 sequences are LNHNV and YYDKDF (reference sequence). The CDR3 nucleotides read TGTGCCACCAGCAGGAGGGGCGGGGGGTACCAAGAGACCCAGTACTTC. Its protein product is CATSRRGGGYQETQYF.

The rearrangement links TRBV4-1 to TRBJ2-5; D unclear. Trimming cost V 4 bases and J 2 bases, with 11 bases left between them. The CDR3 covers 14 residues. The V gene's germline CDR1 is MGHRA and CDR2 YSYEKL. The chain's CDR3 is CASSLRILQETQYF. The CDR3 nucleotides read TGCGCCAGCAGCCTGAGGATACTACAAGAGACCCAGTACTTC.

The CDR3 region is CASSLGTYKAGYEQYF. In DNA, the CDR3 is TGCGCCAGCAGCTTGGGGACCTACAAGGCGGGCTACGAGCAGTACTTC. This chain connects TRBV5-1 to TRBJ2-7; perhaps TRBD2 as D (5 bases). Germline V gene lookup returns CDR1 SGHRS and CDR2 YFSETQ. The CDR3 covers 16 residues. V was trimmed by 0 bases and J by 3 bases, leaving 16 bases between them.

The chain combines TRBV10-1 with TRBJ1-3, with 7 nucleotides matching TRBD1. From germline, CDR1 is WNHNN and CDR2 SYGVQD (reference sequence). With 5 bases clipped from V and 2 bases from J, the junction kept 6 bases outside the gene matches. This CDR3 contains 15 residues. CDR3 sequence: CASSTDREPGNTIYF. The CDR3 region has the DNA TGCGCCAGCAGTACCGACAGGGAACCTGGAAACACCATATATTTT.

The chain couples TRBV28 to TRBJ1-3, with D unclear. This CDR3 is 15 amino acids long. The germline CDR1 and CDR2 sequences are MDHEN and SYDVKM. The V end was cut by 6 bases, the J end by 4 bases, with 16 bases between. This CDR3 is CASSLAGSEGNTIYF. Written as DNA, the CDR3 is TGTGCCAGCAGCTTGGCGGGCTCGGAAGGAAACACCATATATTTT. Together with reference TRBV28 and TRBJ1-3, the CDR3 gives the full variable domain: DVKVTQSSRYLVKRTGEKVFLECVQDMDHENMFWYRQDPGLGLRLIYFSYDVKMKEKGDIPEGYSVSREKKERFSLILESASTNQTSMYLCASSLAGSEGNTIYFGEGSWLTVV.

This sequence joins TRBV5-4 and TRBJ2-7; D might be TRBD2 (5 bases). CDR3 length: 14 amino acids. The V gene's germline CDR1 is SGHNT and CDR2 YYREEE (reference sequence). V was clipped by 0 bases and J by 7 bases, with 14 bases between them. The CDR3 spells CASSLGGDILEQYF. CDR3 nucleotide sequence: TGTGCCAGCAGCTTGGGGGGAGACATCTTGGAGCAGTACTTC.

CDR3 protein: CASSRDRGLNYGYTF. In DNA, the CDR3 is TGTGCCAGCAGCCGAGACAGGGGACTTAACTATGGCTACACCTTC. V is TRBV2 and J is TRBJ1-2; 8 bases agree with TRBD1. Germline trimming cut 6 bases from V and 1 base from J; bases unmatched to any gene: 7. Per the germline V gene, CDR1 is SNHLY and CDR2 is FYNNEI. There are 15 residues in the CDR3.

The chain has TRBV5-1 and TRBJ2-1; 8 bases match TRBD2. V lost 0 bases and J lost 1; bases outside the gene matches: 3. This CDR3 comprises 16 residues. Germline assignment: CDR1 SGHRS and CDR2 YFSETQ. CDR3 in amino acids: CASSLAGGGSYNEQFF. CDR3 sequence (DNA): TGCGCCAGCAGCTTGGCTGGCGGGGGGTCCTACAATGAGCAGTTCTTC. The full variable domain, completed using reference TRBV5-1 and TRBJ2-1, is KAGVTQTPRYLIKTRGQQVTLSCSPISGHRSVSWYQQTPGQGLQFLFEYFSETQRNKGNFPGRFSGRQFSNSRSEMNVSTLELGDSALYLCASSLAGGGSYNEQFFGPGTRLTVL.

This clone has more than one count but fewer than ten. The chain uses TRBV29-1 and TRBJ2-7, with D possibly matching TRBD2 (6 bases). The CDR3 sequence is 13 residues long. The V end was cut by 4 bases, the J end by 4 bases, with 14 bases between. Per the germline V gene, CDR1 is SQVTM and CDR2 is ANQGSEA. CDR3: CSVGSGRRYEQYF. CDR3 DNA: TGCAGCGTTGGCTCGGGGAGGAGGTACGAGCAGTACTTC.

The chain carries TRBV21-1 and TRBJ2-7; the table's TRBD2 call for D was not verified on the DNA. TRBV21-1 is noted as a pseudogene. The CDR3 is made up of 16 amino acids. This CDR3 is CASSKAPAGGCYEQYF. DNA for the CDR3: TGTGCCAGCAGCAAAGCCCCAGCGGGAGGCTGCTACGAGCAGTACTTC.

The rearrangement uses TRBV7-8 and TRBJ1-5; perhaps TRBD1 as D (6 bases). The CDR3 has 13 residues. V dropped 7 bases and J dropped 2 bases, with 9 bases sitting between them. Germline CDR1 is SGHVS and CDR2 is FQNEAQ. The CDR3 DNA reads TGTGCCAGCACCCGGACAGGCAATCAGCCCCAGCATTTT. It specifies CASTRTGNQPQHF. The whole variable domain, remainder taken from reference TRBV7-8 and TRBJ1-5, is GAGVSQSPRYKVAKRGQDVALRCDPISGHVSLFWYQQALGQGPEFLTYFQNEAQLDKSGLPSDRFFAERPEGSVSTLKIQRTQQEDSAVYLCASTRTGNQPQHFGDGTRLSIL.

Judged by abundance, this clone is medium-sized (0.01 to 0.1%). Different DNA sequences within this sample yield the same CDR3. The rearrangement joins TRBV5-1 to TRBJ1-2; D is uncertain. The germline CDR1 and CDR2 sequences are SGHRS and YFSETQ. The CDR3 is 13 amino acids. V lost 0 bases, J lost 5 bases, and 8 bases lay in between. The CDR3 coding sequence is TGCGCCAGCAGCTTGGACGGGGATTATGGCTACACCTTC. This codes for CASSLDGDYGYTF.

The table lists this clone with a few counts. This chain connects TRBV5-8 to TRBJ1-5; 7 nucleotides match TRBD1. The trim removed 0 bases at V and 3 bases at J, leaving 3 bases unmatched. The CDR3 extends over 15 amino acids. The germline gives CDR1 SGHTS, CDR2 YDEGEE. CDR3 region: CASSLGGQTNQPQHF. Written as DNA, the CDR3 is TGTGCCAGCAGCTTGGGGGGACAGACCAATCAGCCCCAGCATTTT.

The CDR3 DNA sequence: TGTGCCAGCAGCTTCACCCAGGGAACGGGTTCACCCCTCCACTTT. Protein: CASSFTQGTGSPLHF. The chain has TRBV11-3 and TRBJ1-6, with D possibly being TRBD1 (5 bases). The V end lost 3 bases, the J end lost 9 bases, and 15 bases lay between the germline ends. The CDR3 covers 15 residues. Germline V gives CDR1 SGHNT, CDR2 YENEEA.

The chain uses TRBV7-8 and TRBJ2-7; 11 positions match TRBD2. Germline V gene lookup returns CDR1 SGHVS and CDR2 FQNEAQ. V was clipped by 5 bases and J by 2 bases; unmatched bases: 5. CDR3 size: 15 residues. For the CDR3, the DNA is TGTGCCAGCAGCCCCCGACTAGCGGGAACCTACGAGCAGTACTTC. This sequence encodes CASSPRLAGTYEQYF.

V gene TRBV28 combines with J gene TRBJ1-5; TRBD1 might be the D (5 bases). Trimming left V 7 bases short and J 0 bases short, with 16 bases between. The germline V gene has CDR1 MDHEN and CDR2 SYDVKM. CDR3 length: 16 residues. For the CDR3, the DNA is TGTGCCAGCAAGGGGAGGCCCAGGAATAGCAATCAGCCCCAGCATTTT. Translated: CASKGRPRNSNQPQHF.

This chain links TRBV30 with TRBJ2-6; a possible D gene is TRBD2 (5 bases). Deletions cut 2 bases from V and 12 bases from J, with 8 bases between. The CDR3 has 11 amino acids. Germline CDR1 reads GTSNPN; CDR2 reads SVGIG (reference sequence). The CDR3 DNA reads as TGTGCCTGGAGTAGACTACTCGTCCTGACTTTC. Its protein is CAWSRLLVLTF.

V gene TRBV9 combines with J gene TRBJ2-1; 9 bases fit TRBD2. The ends lost 3 bases at V and 5 bases at J; junction bases unmatched: 6. CDR3 length equals 15 residues. Germline V gives CDR1 SGDLS, CDR2 YYNGEE. CDR3 bases: TGTGCCAGCAGCGGGGTATTAGCGGGGGACAATGAGCAGTTCTTC. Translated: CASSGVLAGDNEQFF.